The next 27 T cell receptor beta chains were all read from a single sample in a study of regulatory T cells in long-lasting Graves disease. CDR3-region Arm-PCR and iRepertoire HTBI primers produced the TCR beta libraries. One entry per CDR3 protein results from TCRdb running MiXCR on the multiplex PCR reads. The data hold roughly 360,000 distinct CDR3 sequences, with approximately 12% observed a single time. Time point here: newly diagnosed GD, antithyroid drugs for less than 3 months. The TCR library was made from RNA extracted from PBMCs. This sample was shared with a second study, whose subject was T cells in Graves' hyperthyroidism and ophthalmopathy.

The source was peripheral blood mononuclear cells (PBMCs), collected at new diagnosis, from a patient treated with antithyroid drugs. The receptors were gathered from a woman under 30 with Graves disease.

This clonotype appeared a few times. The rearrangement uses TRBV5-5 and TRBJ1-2; 8 bases are shared with TRBD1. V was pared by 3 bases and J by 8 bases, with 6 bases of the junction left unmatched. Germline CDR1 and CDR2: SGHKS and YYEKEE (reference sequence). CDR3 length: 13 amino acids. CDR3 in DNA: TGTGCCAGCAGCTATTCAGGGGGCTCCGGCTACACCTTC. It encodes CASSYSGGSGYTF.

This clonotype was detected ten times or more. The rearrangement uses TRBV10-3 and TRBJ2-1; 8 positions agree with TRBD1. Germline CDR1 is ENHRY and CDR2 is SYGVKD. CDR3 length: 13 residues. The V and J ends lost 8 bases and 0 bases, in that order; junction bases with no gene match: 0. This CDR3 is CAIGQGSYNEQFF. In DNA form, the CDR3 reads TGTGCCATCGGACAGGGCTCCTACAATGAGCAGTTCTTC.

This chain joins TRBV3-1 and TRBJ2-2, with a tentative D call TRBD2 (7 bases). Germline CDR1 LGHDT, CDR2 YNNKEL (reference sequence). The CDR3 is 14 residues long. Trimming cost V 3 bases and J 7 bases, with 12 bases left between them. CDR3 bases: TGTGCCAGCAGCCATGGGGGGGGCGTCGGGGAGCTGTTTTTT. This gives the protein CASSHGGGVGELFF.

With respect to this clonotype: A clone one base away is much larger, so this may be a read error. The genes are TRBV12-3 or TRBV12-4 and TRBJ2-3; maybe TRBD2 (6 bases). Judging by the DNA end, TRBJ2-5 fits better; the J call may be wrong. The CDR3 spans 15 residues. In DNA, the CDR3 is TGTGCCAGCAGTCCCCACTTGACTAGGCGCGAGACCCAGTACTTC. Translating it yields CASSPHLTRRETQYF.

This clonotype was detected many times. This chain connects TRBV29-1 to TRBJ1-4; tentative D call: TRBD1 (5 bases). Germline values: CDR1 SQVTM, CDR2 ANQGSEA. The CDR3 extends over 13 amino acids. V lost 6 bases and J lost 5, with 13 bases in between. As DNA, the CDR3 is TGCAGCGTGAGACAGACCATGAATGAAAAACTGTTTTTT. Its protein is CSVRQTMNEKLFF.

This clonotype was counted at least ten times. The chain combines TRBV27 with TRBJ1-1; tentative D call: TRBD1 (5 bases). The CDR3 extends over 15 amino acids. The V end was cut by 3 bases, the J end by 5 bases, with 16 bases between. The germline V gene has CDR1 MNHEY and CDR2 SMNVEV (reference sequence). CDR3 sequence: CASSLTTGGGTEAFF. The CDR3 DNA follows: TGTGCCAGCAGTTTGACGACGGGGGGAGGAACTGAAGCTTTCTTT.

This clonotype came up many times. The genes are TRBV29-1 and TRBJ1-1; the D is unclear. The CDR3 has 12 amino acids. Germline values: CDR1 SQVTM, CDR2 ANQGSEA. V was shortened by 4 bases and J by 2 bases, with 8 bases between the two germline ends. The CDR3 DNA reads as TGCAGCGTTGCGGGATTTAACACTGAAGCTTTCTTT. This encodes CSVAGFNTEAFF.

Ten or more counts support this clonotype. The chain joins TRBV18 to TRBJ2-1; 9 bases line up with TRBD2. The CDR3 contains 13 residues. V trimming: 6 bases; J trimming: 9 bases; junction bases outside the gene matches: 6. Germline V lookup: CDR1 KGHSH, CDR2 LQKENI. The CDR3: CASSPGTSSEQFF. The CDR3 nucleotides read TGTGCCAGCTCCCCCGGGACTAGCTCTGAGCAGTTCTTC. The whole variable domain, filled in from reference TRBV18 and TRBJ2-1, reads NAGVMQNPRHLVRRRGQEARLRCSPMKGHSHVYWYRQLPEEGLKFMVYLQKENIIDESGMPKERFSAEFPKEGPSILRIQQVVRGDSAAYFCASSPGTSSEQFFGPGTRLTVL.

In its sample, this clonotype was seen many times. The rearrangement uses TRBV29-1 and TRBJ2-2; 11 positions match TRBD2. The CDR3 runs to 15 residues. The germline CDR1 and CDR2 sequences are SQVTM and ANQGSEA. V shed 5 bases, J shed 2 bases, and the junction held 4 bases outside the gene matches. The CDR3 region is CSVLGLADNTGELFF. CDR3 nucleotide sequence: TGCAGCGTTTTGGGACTAGCGGATAACACCGGGGAGCTGTTTTTT.

This clonotype was counted at least ten times. The V call is TRBV27, the J call TRBJ1-2, with a possible D match to TRBD1 (6 bases). Germline V CDR1 and CDR2: MNHEY, SMNVEV (reference sequence). The germline V and J ends were trimmed by 2 bases and 4 bases, with 14 bases remaining between them. The CDR3 has 15 residues. CDR3 in amino acids: CASSLDGRGGYGYTF. In DNA, the CDR3 is TGTGCCAGCAGTTTAGATGGTAGGGGGGGCTATGGCTACACCTTC.

Details on this clonotype: A much bigger clone sits one base away, suggesting this may be a read error. The V gene is TRBV28, the J gene TRBJ2-4; 9 bases line up with TRBD1. This CDR3 spans 19 amino acids. The germline V gene has CDR1 MDHEN and CDR2 SYDVKM. The junction had 28 bases not matched to a gene; V was cut back by 6 bases and J by 13 bases. CDR3 amino acids: CASSSGTGRLRLVQEIQYF. The CDR3 DNA follows: TGTGCCAGCAGCTCCGGGACAGGGCGCCTCCGGCTGGTTCAAGAGATCCAGTACTTC.

This clonotype showed up many times. V and J are TRBV14 and TRBJ2-5; D possibly corresponds to TRBD2 (6 bases). CDR1 SGHDN and CDR2 FVKESK come from the germline V gene. V lost 0 bases to trimming and J lost 2 bases, with 13 bases between them. The CDR3 is 16 amino acids. CDR3 sequence (DNA): TGTGCCAGCAGCCAAGACGGAGGGGCCAGTCAAGAGACCCAGTACTTC. It encodes CASSQDGGASQETQYF.

A note on this clonotype: A far larger clone differs by one base, so this is likely a read error. The chain employs TRBV6-2 or TRBV6-3 and TRBJ2-7; possibly TRBD2 for D (6 bases). The germline V gene encodes CDR1 MNHEY and CDR2 SVGEGT. Trimming left V 4 bases short and J 4 bases short, with 14 bases between. The CDR3 covers 14 residues. The CDR3 loop is CASSCRERAYEQYF. Written as DNA, the CDR3 is TGTGCCAGCAGTTGCCGGGAGAGAGCGTACGAGCAGTACTTC.

The V gene is TRBV29-1, the J gene TRBJ2-7; D might be TRBD2 (5 bases). The V gene's germline CDR1 is SQVTM and CDR2 ANQGSEA. The CDR3 consists of 13 residues. V shed 4 bases and J shed 2 bases, with 12 bases lying between them. CDR3 amino acids: CSVVDSVTYEQYF. The CDR3 DNA is TGCAGCGTTGTGGACTCCGTCACCTACGAGCAGTACTTC.

V is TRBV6-1 and J is TRBJ2-3, with TRBD1 identical over 8 bases. This CDR3 comprises 17 residues. V was pared by 3 bases and J by 2 bases, with 10 bases of the junction left unmatched. The V gene's germline CDR1 is MNHNS and CDR2 SASEGT. The CDR3 nucleotides are TGTGCCAGCAGTGAGGGGACAGGCGACCTTATCACAGATACGCAGTATTTT. It specifies CASSEGTGDLITDTQYF.

The J gene is TRBJ2-3, the V gene TRBV19; D uncertain. With 5 bases removed from V and 0 bases from J, the gap between germline ends came to 18 bases. Germline CDR1 reads LNHDA; CDR2 reads SQIVND (reference sequence). CDR3 length: 17 residues. CDR3: CASSPAWLPPSTDTQYF. The CDR3 nucleotides read TGTGCCAGTAGTCCGGCATGGCTACCTCCTAGCACAGATACGCAGTATTTT. Looking up the rest from reference TRBV19 and TRBJ2-3 gives the full variable domain: DGGITQSPKYLFRKEGQNVTLSCEQNLNHDAMYWYRQDPGQGLRLIYYSQIVNDFQKGDIAEGYSVSREKKESFPLTVTSAQKNPTAFYLCASSPAWLPPSTDTQYFGPGTRLTVL.

This clonotype appeared many times. The chain carries TRBV6-1 and TRBJ1-2; D not certain. Germline V gene data show CDR1 as MNHNS and CDR2 as SASEGT. This CDR3 contains 15 residues. The V end lost 1 base, the J end lost 4 bases, and 13 bases lay between the germline ends. CDR3 protein: CASSEGLWGFYGYTF. CDR3 in DNA: TGTGCCAGCAGTGAAGGTTTATGGGGATTCTATGGCTACACCTTC.

Worth noting for this clonotype: A much larger clone sits a single nucleotide away, making a read error possible. The chain employs TRBV6-2 or TRBV6-3 and TRBJ1-5; D unresolved. This CDR3 has 15 residues. Trimming took 5 bases from V and 0 from J, leaving 11 bases between them. Germline CDR1 and CDR2: MNHEY and SVGEGT. CDR3 DNA sequence: TGTGCCAGCAGTCATCTGGGGTATAGCAATCAGCCCCAGCATTTT. Amino acid sequence: CASSHLGYSNQPQHF.

This clonotype was observed a handful of times. J is TRBJ1-6 and V is TRBV12-3 or TRBV12-4; 8 bases match TRBD1. Germline trimming cut 6 bases from V and 0 bases from J; bases unmatched to any gene: 4. The CDR3 contains 16 residues. CDR3 sequence reads: CASRTGASSYNSPLHF. The CDR3 coding sequence is TGTGCCAGCAGGACAGGGGCCAGCTCCTATAATTCACCCCTCCACTTT.

This clonotype has at least ten counts. The CDR3 DNA is TGTGCCAGCAGCTTAATAGCGGGGGCCACAGATACGCAGTATTTT. This encodes CASSLIAGATDTQYF. The chain employs TRBV7-2 and TRBJ2-3, with 9 bases that match TRBD2. The ends lost 2 bases at V and 2 bases at J; junction bases unmatched: 2. CDR3 length: 15 residues. Germline CDR1 reads SGHTA; CDR2 reads FQGNSA.

This clonotype was counted many times. J is TRBJ1-6 and V is TRBV28; unclear D gene. V shed 2 bases and J shed 7 bases, with 6 bases lying between them. The CDR3 is 13 amino acids. Germline V gives CDR1 MDHEN, CDR2 SYDVKM. DNA of the CDR3: TGTGCCAGCAGTTTAAGTTTCAATTCACCCCTCCACTTT. Its translation is CASSLSFNSPLHF.

The genes are TRBV7-9 and TRBJ1-5; tentative D call: TRBD1 (5 bases). The germline V and J ends were trimmed by 4 bases and 4 bases, with 11 bases remaining between them. This CDR3 comprises 14 residues. Germline V gene sequence: CDR1 SEHNR, CDR2 FQNEAQ (reference sequence). CDR3: CASSSRGPNQPQHF. CDR3 coding DNA: TGTGCCAGCAGCTCACGGGGACCGAATCAGCCCCAGCATTTT.

This clonotype was observed many times. V usage is TRBV3-1 and J usage is TRBJ1-2; D call uncertain. CDR3 size: 15 residues. Germline values: CDR1 LGHDT, CDR2 YNNKEL (reference sequence). Between the trimmed V and J ends, which lost 3 bases and 7 bases, there was a span of 18 bases. The CDR3 bases are TGTGCCAGCAGCCACGCCACCCGGGTGGTCGGTGGCTACACCTTC. Its protein is CASSHATRVVGGYTF.

The chain couples TRBV29-1 to TRBJ1-2; maybe TRBD1 (5 bases). V dropped 2 bases and J dropped 4 bases, with 14 bases sitting between them. The length of the CDR3 is 14 residues. Germline CDR1 reads SQVTM; CDR2 reads ANQGSEA. CDR3 coding DNA: TGCAGCGTTGAATCGTCAGGGTCGGGCTATGGCTACACCTTC. It yields the protein CSVESSGSGYGYTF.

V usage is TRBV20-1 and J usage is TRBJ2-7; 16 bases match TRBD2. The V gene's germline CDR1 is DFQATT and CDR2 SNEGSKA (reference sequence). CDR3 length: 16 amino acids. Trimming at V came to 6 bases and at J to 3 bases, leaving 8 bases not matched to a gene. The CDR3, as DNA: TGCAGTGCGTCGGGACTAGCGGGGGGGGCGATCTACGAGCAGTACTTC. Translating gives CSASGLAGGAIYEQYF.

Only a few counts were recorded for this clonotype. The chain joins TRBV12-5 to TRBJ1-4; no clear D gene. Germline assignment: CDR1 LGHNT and CDR2 FRNRAP. Trimming pared 6 bases from V and 4 bases from J, leaving 18 bases between. The CDR3 loop spans 16 amino acids. The CDR3 coding sequence is TGTGCTAGTGGCCCGAGGCGCGGAGGAGTTAATGAAAAACTGTTTTTT. It translates to CASGPRRGGVNEKLFF.

This clonotype was seen many times. The rearrangement uses TRBV7-2 and TRBJ1-2; D unclear. The CDR3 has 13 amino acids. V was trimmed by 6 bases and J by 2 bases, leaving 10 bases between them. Germline V gene sequence: CDR1 SGHTA, CDR2 FQGNSA. The CDR3, as DNA: TGTGCCAGCAGTTCGACTGAGAACTATGGCTACACCTTC. Its translation: CASSSTENYGYTF.